The entry below describes one T cell receptor (beta chain). Participant-reported clinical history was the basis for cohort assignment. Germline V gene sequence: CDR1 ENHRY, CDR2 SYGVKD. V lost 6 bases and J lost 5; bases outside the gene matches: 7. The CDR3 sequence is 15 residues long. Profiled with immunoSEQ multiplex PCR; TCRdb holds only in-frame clones, not every one. The table shows approximately 220,000 clones, with around 89% occurring only once. This sample stems from a study of blood T cell repertoires in COVID-19. The sample consisted of PBMCs or T cells enriched from blood (not recorded which). V usage is TRBV10-3 and J usage is TRBJ2-1; 10 nucleotides align to TRBD1. The clonotype was recovered from a woman aged 25 to 39 who had recovered from COVID-19. The CDR3 is CAIREDRGNHNEQFF. The CDR3, as DNA: TGTGCCATCAGAGAGGACAGGGGGAATCACAATGAGCAGTTCTTC.